These 21 T cell receptor beta chains were sequenced from one sample in a study of blood T cell repertoires in COVID-19. Assay: immunoSEQ multiplex PCR; the TCRdb copy retains only in-frame clones and omits some. The sample shows around 300,000 clones, 70% to 90% of them seen only once. Input material: peripheral blood. These TCRs come from a woman aged 70 to 79 with acute or convalescent COVID-19.

The V call is TRBV7-3, the J call TRBJ1-1; D perhaps matches TRBD1 (5 bases). The CDR3 is 14 residues long. Trimming took 5 bases from V and 1 from J, leaving 11 bases between them. CDR1 and CDR2 (germline): SGHTA, FQGTGA. The CDR3 region is CASSRQLQNTEAFF. CDR3 nucleotide sequence: TGTGCCAGCAGCCGACAGCTCCAGAACACTGAAGCTTTCTTT.

This clone was counted only a few times. The V and J genes are TRBV28 and TRBJ1-5; D might be TRBD1 (5 bases). The CDR3 is 15 amino acids. Germline CDR1 MDHEN, CDR2 SYDVKM. Trimming cost V 5 bases and J 10 bases, with 21 bases left between them. The CDR3 reads CASSGLVGPQGPQHF. CDR3 nucleotides: TGTGCCAGCAGTGGGTTAGTTGGCCCCCAGGGCCCCCAGCATTTT.

The chain combines TRBV2 with TRBJ1-1; 7 nucleotides align to TRBD1. CDR3 size: 13 residues. In germline, CDR1 is SNHLY, CDR2 FYNNEI. The junction had 2 bases not matched to a gene; V was cut back by 7 bases and J by 0 bases. The CDR3 reads CASTTGVNTEAFF. For the CDR3, the DNA is TGTGCCAGCACTACAGGGGTGAACACTGAAGCTTTCTTT.

The chain uses TRBV19 and TRBJ1-1; no reliable D call. The V and J ends lost 1 base and 3 bases respectively, with 6 bases between them. Germline CDR1 LNHDA, CDR2 SQIVND (reference sequence). The CDR3 is 13 amino acids. CDR3 bases: TGTGCCAGTAGTATAGGCCGGGACACTGAAGCTTTCTTT. It translates to CASSIGRDTEAFF. Full variable domain (rest looked up from reference TRBV19 and TRBJ1-1): DGGITQSPKYLFRKEGQNVTLSCEQNLNHDAMYWYRQDPGQGLRLIYYSQIVNDFQKGDIAEGYSVSREKKESFPLTVTSAQKNPTAFYLCASSIGRDTEAFFGQGTRLTVV.

CDR3 residues: CASSLGQGFLELFF. The DNA of the CDR3 is TGTGCCAGCAGCTTGGGACAGGGATTTTTAGAACTGTTTTTT. The V call is TRBV7-9, the J call TRBJ1-4; 9 bases are a match to TRBD1. The CDR3 has 14 residues. The V and J ends lost 3 bases and 12 bases, in that order; junction bases with no gene match: 8. Per the germline V gene, CDR1 is SEHNR and CDR2 is FQNEAQ (reference sequence).

This chain joins TRBV5-6 and TRBJ1-2, with no clear D. This CDR3 region has 17 residues. CDR1 is SGHDT and CDR2 is YYEEEE in the germline V gene. Trimming took off 1 base at V and 4 bases at J, with 20 bases between the two ends. The CDR3 loop reads CASSLTVYGRLVYGYTF. The CDR3 DNA sequence: TGTGCCAGCAGCTTGACGGTTTATGGCAGGCTCGTCTATGGCTACACCTTC.

V and J are TRBV5-1 and TRBJ2-3; a possible D gene is TRBD2 (7 bases). This CDR3 comprises 17 residues. CDR1 is SGHRS, CDR2 YFSETQ, per germline. V was cut by 4 bases and J by 0 bases, with 18 bases left in between. CDR3 coding DNA: TGCGCCAGCAGCCTTAGGGGGGGATCATCTAGCACAGATACGCAGTATTTT. Its protein product is CASSLRGGSSSTDTQYF.

The chain couples TRBV12-3 or TRBV12-4 to TRBJ2-1; TRBD1 agrees at 7 bases. After removal of 7 bases from V and 4 bases from J, the junction contained 1 base not matched to a gene. The CDR3 loop spans 12 amino acids. In nucleotides, the CDR3 is TGTGCCAGCATGACAGGGTACAATGAGCAGTTCTTC. It yields the protein CASMTGYNEQFF.

This clone occurred once. This chain joins TRBV30 and TRBJ1-2; D gene unclear. Germline CDR1 reads GTSNPN; CDR2 reads SVGIG (reference sequence). V was cut by 5 bases and J by 7 bases, with 11 bases left in between. The CDR3 covers 11 residues. CDR3 sequence reads: CAWGRGGGYTF. CDR3 DNA sequence: TGTGCCTGGGGACGGGGAGGTGGCTACACCTTC.

The chain combines TRBV15 with TRBJ1-6, with 7 nucleotides matching TRBD1. The CDR3 contains 17 residues. V shed 5 bases and J 1 base; nucleotides not matched to a gene: 8. From germline, CDR1 is LNHNV and CDR2 YYDKDF (reference sequence). CDR3 DNA sequence: TGTGCCACCAGCCCGACAGGGATGACGTCCTATAATTCACCCCTCCACTTT. Translated, it gives CATSPTGMTSYNSPLHF.

This clone showed up just once. The rearrangement uses TRBV6-5 and TRBJ2-2, with a tentative D call TRBD1 (5 bases). Trimming cost V 1 base and J 1 base, with 10 bases left between them. The CDR3 covers 16 residues. From germline, CDR1 is MNHEY and CDR2 SVGAGI. CDR3 residues: CASSYWATGNTGELFF. The CDR3 DNA follows: TGTGCCAGCAGTTACTGGGCCACAGGGAACACCGGGGAGCTGTTTTTT.

This chain links TRBV7-2 with TRBJ2-5; 11 positions match TRBD1. CDR3 size: 18 residues. Per germline, CDR1 SGHTA and CDR2 FQGNSA. Germline trimming cut 2 bases from V and 5 bases from J; bases unmatched to any gene: 13. The CDR3 coding sequence is TGTGCCAGCAGCTTATCTTCAGCCGGGACAGGGGGAAGGGAGACCCAGTACTTC. Encoded protein: CASSLSSAGTGGRETQYF.

This chain connects TRBV3-1 (or the pseudogene TRBV3-2) to TRBJ2-1; 8 nucleotides match TRBD2. After removal of 4 bases from V and 5 bases from J, the junction contained 10 bases not matched to a gene. Germline V gene sequence: CDR1 LGHDT, CDR2 YNNKEL (reference sequence). The CDR3 has 16 residues. CDR3: CASSPLAGISHNEQFF. CDR3 in DNA: TGTGCCAGCAGCCCGTTAGCGGGGATATCACACAATGAGCAGTTCTTC.

The chain links TRBV11-2 to TRBJ1-1, with 9 bases fitting TRBD1. Germline assignment: CDR1 SGHAT and CDR2 FQNNGV. Trimming took 5 bases from V and 10 from J; bases not matched to a gene: 8. CDR3 length: 13 amino acids. CDR3 amino acids: CASSLTGGEGAFF. Here the CDR3 DNA reads TGTGCCAGCAGCCTTACAGGGGGCGAGGGAGCTTTCTTT. Using reference TRBV11-2 and TRBJ1-1 for the parts outside the CDR3, the full variable domain is EAGVAQSPRYKIIEKRQSVAFWCNPISGHATLYWYQQILGQGPKLLIQFQNNGVVDDSQLPKDRFSAERLKGVDSTLKIQPAKLEDSAVYLCASSLTGGEGAFFGQGTRLTVV.

This clone was recorded once. The chain joins TRBV5-8 to TRBJ2-2, with D maybe TRBD2 (5 bases). This CDR3 spans 17 amino acids. Germline V gene data show CDR1 as SGHTS and CDR2 as YDEGEE. V was trimmed by 0 bases and J by 2 bases, leaving 14 bases between them. This CDR3 is CASSLASSSLNTGELFF. The CDR3, as DNA: TGTGCCAGCAGCTTGGCTTCTAGCTCCCTAAACACCGGGGAGCTGTTTTTT.

J is TRBJ2-1 and V is TRBV2, with TRBD2 identical over 16 bases. The CDR3 totals 18 residues. Germline loops: CDR1 SNHLY, CDR2 FYNNEI. Germline trimming cut 6 bases from V and 3 bases from J; bases unmatched to any gene: 8. CDR3: CASRMGLAGGPVYNEQFF. The CDR3 DNA is TGTGCCAGCAGGATGGGACTAGCGGGGGGGCCAGTCTACAATGAGCAGTTCTTC.

The rearrangement links TRBV2 to TRBJ2-7, with no clear D. Trimming stripped 4 bases from V and 2 bases from J, with 6 bases between. This CDR3 region has 12 residues. The V gene's germline CDR1 is SNHLY and CDR2 FYNNEI. The CDR3 DNA reads TGTGCCAGCAGTGCCTTCGCCTACGAGCAGTACTTC. Protein: CASSAFAYEQYF.

The V gene is TRBV7-2, the J gene TRBJ1-5, with D unresolved. Germline lookup yields CDR1 SGHTA and CDR2 FQGNSA. V shed 6 bases and J shed 0 bases, with 9 bases lying between them. This CDR3 is built from 14 residues. In nucleotides, the CDR3 is TGTGCCAGCAGAGCGCAGCATAGCAATCAGCCCCAGCATTTT. This codes for CASRAQHSNQPQHF.

The chain uses TRBV3-1 (or the pseudogene TRBV3-2) and TRBJ1-2; D ambiguous. Trimming shortened V by 0 bases and J by 4 bases, and 15 bases separated the two germline ends. The CDR3 length is 16 residues. CDR1 is LGHDT, CDR2 YNNKEL, per germline (reference sequence). CDR3: CASSQDLVGGLYGYTF. The CDR3 DNA is TGTGCCAGCAGCCAAGATTTGGTGGGAGGGCTCTATGGCTACACCTTC.

V usage is TRBV10-3 and J usage is TRBJ1-1, with D possibly TRBD1 on 5 matching bases. Trimming took 10 bases from V and 9 from J, leaving 15 bases between them. The germline CDR1 and CDR2 sequences are ENHRY and SYGVKD. The length of the CDR3 is 11 residues. The CDR3 DNA reads as TGTGCCACGAGTGTGGGGCCCCAAGCTTTCTTT. This gives the protein CATSVGPQAFF.

This sequence joins TRBV7-2 and TRBJ1-6, with 10 bases aligning to TRBD1. Trimming cost V 4 bases and J 14 bases; bases outside gene matches: 11. This CDR3 contains 15 residues. In germline, CDR1 is SGHTA, CDR2 FQGNSA. The CDR3 loop reads CASSSQDRGLRSLHF. The DNA for the CDR3 is TGTGCCAGCAGCTCCCAGGACAGGGGGTTACGGTCCCTCCACTTT.